One sample yielded the 20 T cell receptor beta chains listed below, sequenced in a study of blood T cell repertoires in COVID-19. Data came from immunoSEQ multiplex PCR; TCRdb stores just in-frame clones and leaves some out. The sample has around 300,000 clones, roughly 88% seen once. Sequenced input: peripheral blood. The receptors stem from a woman aged 70-85 years with acute or convalescent COVID-19.

CDR3: CAISETNRGPGTEAFF. CDR3 in DNA: TGTGCCATCAGTGAGACAAACAGGGGGCCTGGCACTGAAGCTTTCTTT. The V call is TRBV10-3, the J call TRBJ1-1; 9 bases agree with TRBD1. Germline CDR1 is ENHRY and CDR2 is SYGVKD. V dropped 2 bases and J dropped 4; count of bases not matched to a gene: 8. This CDR3 contains 16 residues.

The V call is TRBV14, the J call TRBJ1-1; 9 bases are a match to TRBD1. Germline CDR1 SGHDN, CDR2 FVKESK. J was trimmed by 4 bases and V by 4 bases; bases with no gene match: 4. The CDR3 sequence is 14 residues long. CDR3 in amino acids: CASSRTGGGTEAFF. CDR3 DNA: TGTGCCAGCAGCCGAACAGGGGGCGGCACTGAAGCTTTCTTT.

This chain uses TRBV7-8 with TRBJ1-2; D unclear. The CDR3 loop spans 16 amino acids. The germline CDR1 and CDR2 sequences are SGHVS and FQNEAQ. The ends were cut back, 1 base at V and 4 bases at J, with 16 bases in the middle. The CDR3 loop reads CASSLVLINPIYGYTF. As DNA, the CDR3 is TGTGCCAGCAGCTTAGTACTAATCAACCCTATCTATGGCTACACCTTC.

The V call is TRBV7-9, the J call TRBJ2-5, with D possibly matching TRBD2 (5 bases). The CDR3 spans 15 residues. The V end lost 4 bases, the J end lost 5 bases, and 17 bases lay between the germline ends. Per the germline V gene, CDR1 is SEHNR and CDR2 is FQNEAQ (reference sequence). CDR3 DNA: TGTGCCAGCAGCTCCGGACTCTACGCTGGCGAGACCCAGTACTTC. This codes for CASSSGLYAGETQYF.

This clone has a handful of counts. This sequence joins TRBV7-9 and TRBJ1-2; no definite D call. CDR3 length equals 14 residues. The ends were cut back, 3 bases at V and 0 bases at J, with 8 bases in the middle. Germline CDR1 is SEHNR and CDR2 is FQNEAQ (reference sequence). Here the CDR3 reads CASSLTEANYGYTF. The DNA of the CDR3 is TGTGCCAGCAGCTTGACCGAGGCTAACTATGGCTACACCTTC. Drawing the rest from reference TRBV7-9 and TRBJ1-2, the complete variable domain is DTGVSQNPRHKITKRGQNVTFRCDPISEHNRLYWYRQTLGQGPEFLTYFQNEAQLEKSRLLSDRFSAERPKGSFSTLEIQRTEQGDSAMYLCASSLTEANYGYTFGSGTRLTVV.

The chain couples TRBV18 to TRBJ2-2, with 7 bases fitting TRBD2. Losses at the gene ends were 2 bases for V and 0 bases for J; bases not matched to a gene: 6. The length of the CDR3 is 17 residues. Looked up from germline, CDR1 is KGHSH and CDR2 is LQKENI. In DNA, the CDR3 is TGTGCCAGCTCACCATTCCTAGCGGACGCGAACACCGGGGAGCTGTTTTTT. This translates into CASSPFLADANTGELFF.

This clone appeared a few times. This sequence joins TRBV3-1 (or the pseudogene TRBV3-2) and TRBJ2-1; tentative D call: TRBD1 (6 bases). V lost 2 bases to trimming and J lost 8 bases, with 22 bases between them. There are 17 residues in the CDR3. From germline, CDR1 is LGHDT and CDR2 YNNKEL (reference sequence). CDR3 in amino acids: CASSQSAGQLGLDEQFF. DNA for the CDR3: TGTGCCAGCAGCCAATCAGCCGGACAGTTGGGTTTGGATGAGCAGTTCTTC.

This clone was recorded once. The chain recombines TRBV25-1 with TRBJ1-2; a possible D gene is TRBD1 (5 bases). Germline V gives CDR1 MGHDK, CDR2 SYGVNS. The CDR3 consists of 14 residues. Trimming cost V 5 bases and J 3 bases, with 13 bases left between them. The CDR3 DNA reads TGTGCCAGCAGTCGGCCCGGGACTGACTATGGCTACACCTTC. Its protein product is CASSRPGTDYGYTF.

The chain employs TRBV7-9 and TRBJ1-2, with TRBD1 matching 9 bases. CDR1 and CDR2 (germline): SEHNR, FQNEAQ (reference sequence). The CDR3 covers 16 residues. Trimming took 1 base from V and 8 from J; bases not matched to a gene: 11. CDR3 coding DNA: TGTGCCAGCAGCTTAGTCCGGCCACAGGGGGCTTGGGGCTACACCTTC. Protein: CASSLVRPQGAWGYTF.

The CDR3 loop is CASSLGGQGNYEQYF. CDR3 DNA sequence: TGCGCCAGCAGCTTGGGCGGACAGGGTAACTACGAGCAGTACTTC. The V and J genes are TRBV5-1 and TRBJ2-7; 8 bases are shared with TRBD1. The germline V gene has CDR1 SGHRS and CDR2 YFSETQ. V lost 0 bases to trimming and J lost 3 bases; unmatched junction nucleotides: 5. The CDR3 loop spans 15 amino acids.

The V gene is TRBV11-2, the J gene TRBJ2-3, with a weak D call TRBD1 (6 bases). The CDR3 is 15 amino acids. The germline gives CDR1 SGHAT, CDR2 FQNNGV. Deletions cut 5 bases from V and 6 bases from J, with 18 bases between. The CDR3 sequence is CASSQTIGGQDTQYF. DNA of the CDR3: TGTGCCAGCAGCCAGACCATAGGCGGACAGGATACGCAGTATTTT. Full variable domain (outside the CDR3, taken from reference TRBV11-2 and TRBJ2-3): EAGVAQSPRYKIIEKRQSVAFWCNPISGHATLYWYQQILGQGPKLLIQFQNNGVVDDSQLPKDRFSAERLKGVDSTLKIQPAKLEDSAVYLCASSQTIGGQDTQYFGPGTRLTVL.

CDR3 DNA sequence: TGTGCCAGCAGCCTCACCAGGACTAGCGGAACAGATACGCAGTATTTT. It translates to CASSLTRTSGTDTQYF. The chain employs TRBV3-1 (or the pseudogene TRBV3-2) and TRBJ2-3; 10 nucleotides agree with TRBD2. The length of the CDR3 is 16 residues. J gave up 3 bases and V 4 bases, and 7 bases lay outside the gene matches. Germline V CDR1 and CDR2: LGHDT, YNNKEL (reference sequence).

The V call is TRBV27, the J call TRBJ1-1; the D gene is possibly TRBD1 (5 bases). Germline V gives CDR1 MNHEY, CDR2 SMNVEV (reference sequence). V lost 2 bases and J lost 9, with 13 bases in between. The CDR3 sequence is 13 residues long. The CDR3 DNA sequence: TGTGCCAGCAGTTTAGCGGGGGAGGCCCAAGCTTTCTTT. It is translated as CASSLAGEAQAFF.

V is TRBV24-1 and J is TRBJ2-3; 10 nucleotides align to TRBD2. The CDR3 is made up of 15 amino acids. V was pared by 2 bases and J by 6 bases, with 4 bases of the junction left unmatched. CDR1 is KGHDR and CDR2 is SFDVKD in the germline V gene. CDR3 nucleotide sequence: TGTGCCACCAGTGATTGGGAGACTAGCGGGGATACGCAGTATTTT. This gives the protein CATSDWETSGDTQYF.

This chain uses TRBV30 with TRBJ2-7; D might be TRBD1 (5 bases). Trimming took 4 bases from V and 3 from J, leaving 7 bases between them. The germline V gene has CDR1 GTSNPN and CDR2 SVGIG (reference sequence). CDR3 length: 11 amino acids. CDR3 sequence: CAWKRGYEQYF. CDR3 in DNA: TGTGCCTGGAAAAGGGGCTACGAGCAGTACTTC.

This clone was counted once. The rearrangement links TRBV5-1 to TRBJ1-4, with 8 bases that match TRBD1. CDR3 length: 14 amino acids. Germline values: CDR1 SGHRS, CDR2 YFSETQ. V lost 0 bases and J lost 7; bases outside the gene matches: 2. The CDR3 nucleotides read TGCGCCAGCAGCTTGGTACAGGGGGGTGAAAAACTGTTTTTT. As protein: CASSLVQGGEKLFF.

The rearrangement uses TRBV5-4 and TRBJ1-4, with 9 nucleotides matching TRBD1. The CDR3 covers 14 residues. CDR1 is SGHNT and CDR2 is YYREEE in the germline V gene (reference sequence). The junction had 5 bases not matched to a gene; V was cut back by 1 base and J by 10 bases. CDR3: CASSLTGGGVKLFF. The CDR3 DNA follows: TGTGCCAGCAGCTTGACAGGGGGCGGCGTAAAACTGTTTTTT. The variable domain in full, with the rest retrieved from reference TRBV5-4 and TRBJ1-4, is ETGVTQSPTHLIKTRGQQVTLRCSSQSGHNTVSWYQQALGQGPQFIFQYYREEENGRGNFPPRFSGLQFPNYSSELNVNALELDDSALYLCASSLTGGGVKLFFGSGTQLSVL.

The J gene is TRBJ2-2, the V gene TRBV19; D perhaps matches TRBD1 (6 bases). CDR3 length: 15 amino acids. Per germline, CDR1 LNHDA and CDR2 SQIVND (reference sequence). Trimming left V 1 base short and J 0 bases short, with 6 bases between. DNA for the CDR3: TGTGCCAGTAGTATAGGGACAGCGAACACCGGGGAGCTGTTTTTT. This gives the protein CASSIGTANTGELFF.

V and J are TRBV6-5 and TRBJ1-4, with a weak D call TRBD1 (6 bases). Per germline, CDR1 MNHEY and CDR2 SVGAGI. The CDR3 consists of 15 residues. V gave up 4 bases and J gave up 5 bases, with 14 bases separating them. In DNA, the CDR3 is TGTGCCAGCAGTTCCCGGACAGACTTGAATGAAAAACTGTTTTTT. As protein: CASSSRTDLNEKLFF.

The CDR3 DNA follows: TGCGCCAGCAGAGGACAGGATCAAATTTCCGGAAAACTGTTTTTT. Protein product: CASRGQDQISGKLFF. The genes are TRBV5-1 and TRBJ1-4, with 7 bases matching TRBD1. V dropped 5 bases and J dropped 10; count of bases not matched to a gene: 14. CDR3 length equals 15 residues. The germline CDR1 and CDR2 sequences are SGHRS and YFSETQ.